The entry below gives a single T cell receptor (beta chain) sequence along with its context. Its antigen is unknown. Nothing much larger sits one base from this clone, and base qualities are not available. CDR1 and CDR2 were assigned from the germline V gene (reference sequence) as MNHNY and SVGAGI. The CDR3 holds 14 amino acids from the cysteine to the phenylalanine. Only CDR3 DNA is held: 42 bases, read in frame from base 1. Between the V and J ends, shortened by 4 bases and 0 bases respectively, the junction contains 7 bases. This sample stems from a study of Ad26.COV2.S vaccination and SARS-CoV-2 variants (TCRdb year 2021). Regarding the complete study: Vaccine-arm donors came from COV1001, a multicentre, randomized, double-blind, placebo-controlled phase I-IIa trial of Ad26.COV2.S in healthy adults. Ad26.COV2.S was administered intramuscularly at 5 x 10^10 or 1 x 10^11 viral particles, either as a single shot or as two shots given 56 days apart. The specificity and breadth of SARS-CoV-2-reactive T cell receptors after Ad26.COV2.S vaccination were assessed by TCRbeta repertoire sequencing. The TCR-sequenced set comprised approximately 30 samples: about 19 Ad26.COV2.S vaccine recipients, 5 placebo recipients and 8 SARS-CoV-2 convalescent individuals. Participants in the trial were split at random into five groups of five each, receiving low-dose or high-dose Ad26.COV2.S once or twice, or else placebo on both occasions. Investigators did not know the trial group allocation while performing experiments and assessing outcomes. Here is what the overall study found, with its caveats: It was noted by the authors that total T cell responses may have been underestimated by the TCR breadth and depth analyses. Spike-specific TCR breadth was higher in Ad26.COV2.S recipients than in placebo recipients (P = 0.0014). After vaccination, spike-specific CD8+ and CD4+ T cell responses were reported to show substantial breadth. Non-spike TCR breadth was comparable between vaccine and placebo recipients, consistent with the vaccine containing only spike. The study lacked the statistical power to compare responses across vaccine doses or regimens.

TCRbeta CDR3 regions were sequenced with the immunoSEQ Assay. After extraction, genomic DNA underwent amplification by bias-controlled multiplex PCR, followed by high-throughput sequencing. Processing in the source paper ran as follows. To quantify the absolute abundance of every unique TCRbeta CDR3 region, sequences were collapsed and filtered. T cell fraction was estimated by normalization of TCRbeta template counts to usable DNA, with usable DNA being measured through amplification of reference genes present in all nucleated cells. Repertoire TCRs were annotated as SARS-CoV-2-specific when V gene, CDR3 amino acid sequence and J gene were exactly matched to a known reactive TCR set. The reference SARS-CoV-2 TCR set was obtained from MIRA and was filtered for enrichment in COVID-19-positive ImmuneCODE repertoires, whereby public or cross-reactive TCRs were removed. Based on the MIRA antigens, annotated TCRs were further analysed at the level of specific ORF or position within ORF. Breadth was defined as annotated unique rearrangements over total unique productive rearrangements; depth was the summed frequency of those rearrangements. Two-sided Wilcoxon rank-sum tests were used to compare TCR breadth between groups. In TCRdb, the immuneACCESS table is reduced to in-frame sequences with V and J assigned. These tables do not hold every clone; where another copy was compared, an unresolved V gene accounts for under half, and the others remain unexplained. For V, J and clone size, that table is used; D and trimming come from the DNA. This sample comprises 380,000 or so clones, around 90% of them detected only once. The ten largest clones add up to 6.4% of the sample.

The label giving this sample's treatment or condition can be read as: 19 received Ad26.COV2.S at low or high dose, single or two shots; roughly five received placebo; per-sample allocation not given. Repertoires of vaccine and placebo recipients were sequenced from samples collected on day 63 after the first injection. In Cohort 1b, roughly 26 adults aged 18-55 years were enrolled at a single site in Boston, USA, between 29 July and 7 August 2020. Ad26.COV2.S was a replication-incompetent adenovirus type 26 vector that expressed a prefusion-stabilized SARS-CoV-2 spike protein derived from the original Wuhan strain.

This TCR came from a person aged 18-60 years who received the Ad26.COV2.S COVID-19 vaccine or a placebo. The V and J segments used are TRBV6-6 and TRBJ1-3; the best D guess is TRBD1, with 6 bases matching. Sequencing was performed on peripheral blood, taken in a trial of Ad26.COV2.S vaccine versus placebo. CDR3 loop: CASSSQGSGNTIYF. The sequenced DNA is TGTGCCAGCAGTTCACAGGGCTCTGGAAACACCATATATTTT.